One sample yielded the 22 T cell receptor beta chains listed below, sequenced in a study of T cells in Graves' hyperthyroidism and ophthalmopathy. Amplified regions were TCR beta CDR3 sequences from RNA transcripts. TCR CDR3 regions were first amplified by RT-PCR with HTBI primers. TCRdb passed the multiplex PCR reads through MiXCR, listing each CDR3 protein once. The sample lists 150,000 to 200,000 distinct CDR3 sequences; 8% to 9.5% were seen once. The material sequenced was blood. The receptor source for this set is a woman in her late teens or twenties with Graves' hyperthyroidism that later progressed to Graves' ophthalmopathy.

At least ten counts were recorded for this clonotype. The chain combines TRBV7-3 with TRBJ2-1; 11 nucleotides agree with TRBD2. J was trimmed by 6 bases and V by 5 bases; bases with no gene match: 6. CDR1 is SGHTA and CDR2 is FQGTGA in the germline V gene. The CDR3 is made up of 15 amino acids. Written as DNA, the CDR3 is TGTGCCAGCAGCCTTAGCGGGAGGGCGACCAATGAGCAGTTCTTC. Translation gives CASSLSGRATNEQFF.

This clonotype came up many times. The chain combines TRBV5-1 with TRBJ2-1; 10 nucleotides line up with TRBD2. V lost 7 bases to trimming and J lost 14 bases; unmatched junction nucleotides: 6. The CDR3 has 11 amino acids. Germline-derived CDR1 and CDR2 are SGHRS and YFSETQ. The chain's CDR3 is CASGSGRVEFF. CDR3 DNA sequence: TGCGCCAGCGGCAGCGGGAGGGTAGAGTTCTTC.

This clonotype showed up many times. V and J are TRBV29-1 and TRBJ2-7; 10 nucleotides line up with TRBD1. The germline V gene has CDR1 SQVTM and CDR2 ANQGSEA. The trim removed 7 bases at V and 2 bases at J, leaving 8 bases unmatched. The length of the CDR3 is 14 residues. The CDR3 protein is CSGTSGTGAYEQYF. The CDR3 nucleotides are TGCAGCGGGACCTCCGGGACAGGGGCCTACGAGCAGTACTTC.

This clonotype has only a few counts. The genes are TRBV15 and TRBJ2-1; D remains unclear. Trimming left V 4 bases short and J 8 bases short, with 9 bases between. This CDR3 is built from 12 residues. The germline CDR1 and CDR2 sequences are LNHNV and YYDKDF (reference sequence). CDR3 in DNA: TGTGCCACCAGCATCTATCACGATGAGCAGTTCTTC. Its protein product is CATSIYHDEQFF.

In its sample, this clonotype was seen a few times. The chain has TRBV4-1 and TRBJ2-5; no clear D gene. Trimming shortened V by 1 base and J by 4 bases, and 10 bases separated the two germline ends. This CDR3 has 14 residues. In germline, CDR1 is MGHRA, CDR2 YSYEKL. The CDR3 spells CASSQVPGRETQYF. CDR3 bases: TGCGCCAGCAGCCAAGTCCCAGGCCGAGAGACCCAGTACTTC.

This clonotype has a count of ten or more. The CDR3 coding sequence is TGTGCCAGCAGTGAAGCTACAGGGGGCTGGTATGGCTACACCTTC. This encodes CASSEATGGWYGYTF. The chain joins TRBV6-1 to TRBJ1-2; 9 nucleotides line up with TRBD1. V shed 0 bases, J shed 5 bases, and the junction held 4 bases outside the gene matches. Looked up from germline, CDR1 is MNHNS and CDR2 is SASEGT. The CDR3 sequence is 15 residues long.

There are a few counts of this clonotype. This chain links TRBV27 with TRBJ2-3; TRBD1 aligns across 7 bases. Germline V lookup: CDR1 MNHEY, CDR2 SMNVEV (reference sequence). CDR3 length equals 15 residues. V was pared by 2 bases and J by 2 bases, with 4 bases of the junction left unmatched. CDR3 coding DNA: TGTGCCAGCAGTTTAAAGGGGGCCGTCACAGATACGCAGTATTTT. Its translation: CASSLKGAVTDTQYF.

The chain carries TRBV18 and TRBJ2-1; 11 bases fit TRBD1. Germline CDR1 and CDR2: KGHSH and LQKENI. There are 17 residues in the CDR3. V dropped 0 bases and J dropped 8; count of bases not matched to a gene: 9. CDR3 nucleotide sequence: TGTGCCAGCTCACCACCGTTGGGGACAGGGGGTCTCTATGAGCAGTTCTTC. This encodes CASSPPLGTGGLYEQFF.

This clonotype was seen at least ten times. The V and J genes are TRBV7-2 and TRBJ2-5; unclear D gene. Germline V lookup: CDR1 SGHTA, CDR2 FQGNSA. V lost 0 bases and J lost 1, with 9 bases in between. The CDR3 loop spans 15 amino acids. The CDR3 loop reads CASSLALGGQETQYF. As DNA, the CDR3 is TGTGCCAGCAGCTTAGCATTGGGTGGCCAAGAGACCCAGTACTTC.

This clonotype was detected only a few times. The V call is TRBV3-1, the J call TRBJ1-1, with D tentatively TRBD1 (6 bases). Germline-derived CDR1 and CDR2 are LGHDT and YNNKEL (reference sequence). The V gene lost 0 bases and the J gene lost 1 base, with 12 bases spanning the gap. The length of the CDR3 is 16 residues. CDR3 in amino acids: CASSQDLGARNTEAFF. As DNA, the CDR3 is TGTGCCAGCAGCCAAGATCTGGGGGCAAGGAACACTGAAGCTTTCTTT.

This clonotype was observed a few times. The chain uses TRBV6-1 and TRBJ2-2; maybe TRBD2 (6 bases). Germline V gives CDR1 MNHNS, CDR2 SASEGT. V lost 2 bases, J lost 8 bases, and 18 bases lay in between. The CDR3 is 16 residues long. The CDR3 protein is CASSESGTARPGELFF. The DNA for the CDR3 is TGTGCCAGCAGTGAATCTGGGACTGCCCGACCGGGGGAGCTGTTTTTT.

This clonotype was found many times. This chain connects TRBV20-1 to TRBJ1-1; 7 nucleotides line up with TRBD1. The CDR3 contains 16 residues. The germline CDR1 and CDR2 sequences are DFQATT and SNEGSKA (reference sequence). After removal of 5 bases from V and 2 bases from J, the junction contained 14 bases not matched to a gene. This CDR3 reads CSAENTGVGGNTEAFF. CDR3 DNA sequence: TGCAGTGCTGAAAACACAGGGGTAGGCGGCAACACTGAAGCTTTCTTT.

This clonotype was observed at least ten times. V and J are TRBV24-1 and TRBJ1-2; the match to TRBD1 covers 9 bases. Germline loops: CDR1 KGHDR, CDR2 SFDVKD. The CDR3 contains 21 residues. The junction had 21 bases not matched to a gene; V was cut back by 5 bases and J by 0 bases. The CDR3 is CATSAPGQGSVYPVANYGYTF. CDR3 coding DNA: TGTGCCACCAGTGCCCCGGGACAGGGCTCCGTATACCCCGTGGCTAACTATGGCTACACCTTC.

This clonotype came up many times. CDR3 in DNA: TGTGCCACCAGTGAGCCTTCAACCCAGGGGGGCTATGGCTACACCTTC. Residues: CATSEPSTQGGYGYTF. The rearrangement uses TRBV24-1 and TRBJ1-2; the match to TRBD1 covers 7 bases. The CDR3 has 16 residues. Germline CDR1 reads KGHDR; CDR2 reads SFDVKD. V shed 4 bases and J 4 bases; nucleotides not matched to a gene: 11.

In its sample, this clonotype was seen many times. The chain recombines TRBV9 with TRBJ2-1, with 8 bases aligning to TRBD2. Trimming at V came to 2 bases and at J to 4 bases, leaving 5 bases not matched to a gene. This CDR3 spans 15 amino acids. Germline CDR1 reads SGDLS; CDR2 reads YYNGEE. Written as DNA, the CDR3 is TGTGCCAGCAGCGTCACTAGCGGCAGATACAATGAGCAGTTCTTC. This encodes CASSVTSGRYNEQFF. Full variable domain (remainder filled in from reference TRBV9 and TRBJ2-1): DSGVTQTPKHLITATGQRVTLRCSPRSGDLSVYWYQQSLDQGLQFLIQYYNGEERAKGNILERFSAQQFPDLHSELNLSSLELGDSALYFCASSVTSGRYNEQFFGPGTRLTVL.

With regard to this clonotype: A much more abundant neighbour one base away suggests this may be a read error. V usage is TRBV11-2 and J usage is TRBJ1-5; no firm D call. CDR3 size: 13 residues. The germline V gene encodes CDR1 SGHAT and CDR2 FQNNGV. The CDR3 bases are TGTACCAGCAGCTTAAACTTTTTCCAGCCCCAGCATTTT. Encoded protein: CTSSLNFFQPQHF.

This clonotype was seen a few times. The chain employs TRBV9 and TRBJ1-1; perhaps TRBD1 as D (5 bases). Trimming removed 6 bases at V and 1 base at J, with 13 bases between. The CDR3 spans 14 residues. CDR1 is SGDLS and CDR2 is YYNGEE in the germline V gene. The DNA of the CDR3 is TGTGCCAGCACGAGGGACGGAAGGAACACTGAAGCTTTCTTT. This gives the protein CASTRDGRNTEAFF.

There are many counts of this clonotype. The rearrangement links TRBV7-9 to TRBJ1-5; a possible D gene is TRBD1 (6 bases). The CDR3 extends over 13 amino acids. CDR1 SEHNR and CDR2 FQNEAQ come from the germline V gene (reference sequence). Trimming removed 5 bases from V and 5 bases from J, with 10 bases in between. The CDR3 region is CASSKGGDQPQHF. CDR3 coding DNA: TGTGCCAGCAGCAAAGGGGGGGATCAGCCCCAGCATTTT.

V and J are TRBV25-1 and TRBJ2-5; 9 nucleotides line up with TRBD1. CDR1 is MGHDK, CDR2 SYGVNS, per germline. V shed 2 bases and J 5 bases; nucleotides not matched to a gene: 6. This CDR3 contains 15 residues. CDR3 in DNA: TGTGCCAGCAGTGAAAGGGACAGGGTACGCGAGACCCAGTACTTC. It codes for CASSERDRVRETQYF.

This clonotype was observed at least ten times. The genes are TRBV12-3 or TRBV12-4 and TRBJ1-3, with 7 bases matching TRBD1. The CDR3 is 16 amino acids. The V gene end was trimmed by 5 bases and the J gene end by 3 bases; junction bases not matched to a gene: 10. In nucleotides, the CDR3 is TGTGCCAGCAGTAGGACGGACAGGAGAGTTGGAAACACCATATATTTT. The encoded protein is CASSRTDRRVGNTIYF.

The chain combines TRBV5-1 with TRBJ2-2, with D perhaps TRBD2 (5 bases). V was trimmed by 1 base and J by 4 bases, leaving 14 bases between them. The CDR3 runs 16 residues. Germline CDR1 SGHRS, CDR2 YFSETQ. The CDR3 spells CASSLSTSLGTGELFF. For the CDR3, the DNA is TGCGCCAGCAGCTTGTCTACTAGTTTGGGCACCGGGGAGCTGTTTTTT.

This clonotype appeared many times. The chain couples TRBV20-1 to TRBJ2-1; possibly TRBD2 for D (5 bases). The CDR3 sequence is 14 residues long. Germline V CDR1 and CDR2: DFQATT, SNEGSKA (reference sequence). CDR3: CREPGGLQYNEQFF. The CDR3 nucleotides are TGCAGAGAACCAGGAGGACTGCAGTACAATGAGCAGTTCTTC.